The next 28 T cell receptor beta chains were all read from a single sample in a study of blood T cell repertoires in COVID-19. The assay was immunoSEQ multiplex PCR, and TCRdb's table has in-frame clones only and misses some. The table includes 98,000 or so clones, 87% detected once. Sequencing was carried out using peripheral blood. These receptors all stem from a man aged 50 to 60 with acute or convalescent COVID-19.

The chain combines TRBV28 with TRBJ1-1, with TRBD1 identical over 8 bases. CDR3 length equals 15 residues. V dropped 3 bases and J dropped 1; count of bases not matched to a gene: 4. The germline V gene has CDR1 MDHEN and CDR2 SYDVKM. CDR3 amino acids: CASSFRDRRNTEAFF. In nucleotides, the CDR3 is TGTGCCAGCAGTTTTAGGGACAGGAGGAACACTGAAGCTTTCTTT.

This chain joins TRBV28 and TRBJ1-2, with D perhaps TRBD1 (6 bases). Trimming left V 4 bases short and J 3 bases short, with 15 bases between. The CDR3 is 15 amino acids. Germline values: CDR1 MDHEN, CDR2 SYDVKM. The CDR3 nucleotides are TGTGCCAGCAGTTCCATGGGAGGGGGGGACTATGGCTACACCTTC. This gives the protein CASSSMGGGDYGYTF.

J is TRBJ2-5 and V is TRBV5-4; D perhaps matches TRBD2 (6 bases). V gave up 3 bases and J gave up 5 bases, with 11 bases separating them. Germline assignment: CDR1 SGHNT and CDR2 YYREEE (reference sequence). The CDR3 contains 13 residues. This CDR3 is CASSSSGWETQYF. CDR3 DNA sequence: TGTGCCAGCAGCTCCAGCGGGTGGGAGACCCAGTACTTC.

This clone was found once. The V gene is TRBV21-1, the J gene TRBJ1-5; the D call of TRBD1 is as the table states it, not checked on the DNA. TRBV21-1 is noted as a pseudogene. This CDR3 contains 19 residues. The CDR3 DNA follows: TGTGCCAGCAGCAATAAGAGGGGCAGGGGTGAGGGTAGCAATCAGCCCCAGCATTTT. As protein: CASSNKRGRGEGSNQPQHF.

In DNA, the CDR3 is TGTGCCAGCAGTCAGGGTAGCGGGAGAAATGAGCAGTTCTTC. Translation gives CASSQGSGRNEQFF. The chain couples TRBV9 to TRBJ2-1; 9 bases agree with TRBD2. CDR1 SGDLS and CDR2 YYNGEE come from the germline V gene. The J segment lost 7 bases and the V segment lost 5 bases, leaving 7 bases of the junction unmatched. This CDR3 contains 14 residues.

The rearrangement uses TRBV24-1 and TRBJ2-1; D possibly corresponds to TRBD2 (7 bases). Germline V gene lookup returns CDR1 KGHDR and CDR2 SFDVKD. The CDR3 length is 13 residues. Trimming removed 3 bases at V and 13 bases at J, with 15 bases between. The CDR3 nucleotides are TGTGCCACCAGTGATGGCCAGGGGAGGGATCAGTTCTTC. Translating gives CATSDGQGRDQFF.

This chain links TRBV6-5 with TRBJ2-2, with D hard to call. Germline V CDR1 and CDR2: MNHEY, SVGAGI. The CDR3 extends over 13 amino acids. Trimming removed 2 bases from V and 5 bases from J, with 6 bases in between. CDR3 DNA sequence: TGTGCCAGCAGTTACCCAGGAACCGGGGAGCTGTTTTTT. This codes for CASSYPGTGELFF.

This rearrangement joins TRBV4-2 to TRBJ1-5, with TRBD1 identical over 7 bases. The CDR3 contains 17 residues. CDR1 and CDR2 from the germline V gene are LGHNA and YNFKEQ. V was pared by 1 base and J by 5 bases, with 11 bases of the junction left unmatched. The CDR3 DNA sequence: TGTGCCAGCAGCCAAGCGCAAGGGACAGATACCCATCAGCCCCAGCATTTT. It specifies CASSQAQGTDTHQPQHF.

This clone was seen only a few times. The CDR3 DNA reads as TGTGCCAGCAGCGTAGCGGCACAGGGCTATGGCTACACCTTC. Amino acid sequence: CASSVAAQGYGYTF. This chain uses TRBV9 with TRBJ1-2; maybe TRBD1 (6 bases). CDR1 SGDLS and CDR2 YYNGEE come from the germline V gene. Trimming removed 0 bases at V and 4 bases at J, with 10 bases between. This CDR3 contains 14 residues. Full variable domain (rest looked up from reference TRBV9 and TRBJ1-2): DSGVTQTPKHLITATGQRVTLRCSPRSGDLSVYWYQQSLDQGLQFLIQYYNGEERAKGNILERFSAQQFPDLHSELNLSSLELGDSALYFCASSVAAQGYGYTFGSGTRLTVV.

CDR3 loop: CASRNSNQPQHF. CDR3 nucleotides: TGTGCCAGTAGAAATAGCAATCAGCCCCAGCATTTT. This chain connects TRBV2 to TRBJ1-5; no definite D call. Trimming took 9 bases from V and 0 from J, leaving 6 bases between them. The CDR3 loop spans 12 amino acids. The V gene's germline CDR1 is SNHLY and CDR2 FYNNEI. The entire variable domain, with the rest obtained from reference TRBV2 and TRBJ1-5, is as follows: EPEVTQTPSHQVTQMGQEVILRCVPISNHLYFYWYRQILGQKVEFLVSFYNNEISEKSEIFDDQFSVERPDGSNFTLKIRSTKLEDSAMYFCASRNSNQPQHFGDGTRLSIL.

The chain couples TRBV14 to TRBJ2-7, with 9 bases fitting TRBD1. The germline gives CDR1 SGHDN, CDR2 FVKESK. V shed 4 bases, J shed 4 bases, and the junction held 2 bases outside the gene matches. This CDR3 has 13 residues. The CDR3, as DNA: TGTGCCAGCAGCCTGGGACAGGGTTACGAGCAGTACTTC. This encodes CASSLGQGYEQYF.

The count of this clone is one. The chain joins TRBV25-1 to TRBJ2-5; TRBD2 matches at 11 bases. Germline CDR1 is MGHDK and CDR2 is SYGVNS. The CDR3 runs 14 residues. With V trimmed by 5 bases and J by 4 bases, 3 bases remained unmatched. Written as DNA, the CDR3 is TGTGCCAGCAGTATAGCGGGAGGGCTAGAGACCCAGTACTTC. This sequence encodes CASSIAGGLETQYF.

V is TRBV18 and J is TRBJ1-5, with D possibly matching TRBD1 (6 bases). In germline, CDR1 is KGHSH, CDR2 LQKENI. CDR3 length: 15 amino acids. V was clipped by 6 bases and J by 5 bases, with 17 bases between them. CDR3 loop: CASSPVRGKDQPQHF. CDR3 DNA: TGTGCCAGCTCCCCGGTCAGGGGAAAGGATCAGCCCCAGCATTTT.

The gene calls are TRBV28 and TRBJ1-5; D remains unclear. Trimming removed 3 bases from V and 2 bases from J, with 8 bases in between. CDR1 and CDR2 from the germline V gene are MDHEN and SYDVKM. This CDR3 has 14 residues. The CDR3 bases are TGTGCCAGCAGTTTCGGGGTAGGCAATCAGCCCCAGCATTTT. It encodes CASSFGVGNQPQHF.

The gene calls are TRBV7-9 and TRBJ1-2, with D possibly TRBD1 on 6 matching bases. The CDR3 contains 15 residues. V was cut by 5 bases and J by 1 base, with 14 bases left in between. The V gene's germline CDR1 is SEHNR and CDR2 FQNEAQ (reference sequence). CDR3 coding DNA: TGTGCCAGCAGCACTAGACAGGCGGATAACTATGGCTACACCTTC. Translated: CASSTRQADNYGYTF.

This chain uses TRBV11-2 with TRBJ2-5, with TRBD2 as a possible D gene (6 bases). Trimming pared 7 bases from V and 1 base from J, leaving 16 bases between. Germline loops: CDR1 SGHAT, CDR2 FQNNGV. The CDR3 is made up of 15 amino acids. The CDR3 DNA sequence: TGTGCCAGCACCGTCGGGGGAGGATCCCAAGAGACCCAGTACTTC. This gives the protein CASTVGGGSQETQYF.

The rearrangement links TRBV5-1 to TRBJ2-1; 14 bases are shared with TRBD2. V was clipped by 4 bases and J by 6 bases; unmatched bases: 9. This CDR3 region has 17 residues. Germline V gene lookup returns CDR1 SGHRS and CDR2 YFSETQ. DNA for the CDR3: TGCGCCAGCAGCCCCAGGACTAGCGGGGGGCGATTCAATGAGCAGTTCTTC. Protein product: CASSPRTSGGRFNEQFF.

J is TRBJ2-7 and V is TRBV5-6; D is unresolved. CDR1 is SGHDT and CDR2 is YYEEEE in the germline V gene. The ends were cut back, 2 bases at V and 5 bases at J, with 11 bases in the middle. CDR3 size: 13 residues. CDR3 bases: TGTGCCAGCAGCTTAGGTCAGAGGAACGAGCAGTACTTC. Amino acid sequence: CASSLGQRNEQYF.

CDR3 amino acids: CASSHSGSSGVEQYF. Written as DNA, the CDR3 is TGTGCCAGCAGCCATAGCGGGAGTTCCGGAGTCGAGCAGTACTTC. The chain joins TRBV4-2 to TRBJ2-7, with TRBD2 identical over 9 bases. The CDR3 spans 15 residues. The junction had 9 bases not matched to a gene; V was cut back by 3 bases and J by 6 bases. Germline values: CDR1 LGHNA, CDR2 YNFKEQ.

V usage is TRBV4-1 and J usage is TRBJ2-1, with TRBD2 matching 13 bases. Germline-derived CDR1 and CDR2 are MGHRA and YSYEKL. Unmatched junction bases numbered 12, after V lost 1 base and J lost 0 bases. The length of the CDR3 is 21 residues. The CDR3 reads CASSQGPGLAGFRPSYNEQFF. The CDR3 nucleotides are TGCGCCAGCAGCCAAGGACCGGGACTAGCGGGATTTAGACCCTCCTACAATGAGCAGTTCTTC.

The chain links TRBV2 to TRBJ2-2; perhaps TRBD2 as D (5 bases). V lost 7 bases and J lost 3, with 15 bases in between. Germline V gives CDR1 SNHLY, CDR2 FYNNEI. The CDR3 covers 15 residues. The CDR3 region has the DNA TGTGCCAGCAAGGGTTCGGGAAACCACACCGGGGAGCTGTTTTTT. Translated, it gives CASKGSGNHTGELFF.

V is TRBV6-2 or TRBV6-3 and J is TRBJ2-5, with D perhaps matching TRBD2 (6 bases). Deletions cut 2 bases from V and 5 bases from J, with 21 bases between. Germline CDR1 MNHEY, CDR2 SVGEGT. CDR3 length: 17 residues. CDR3 residues: CASSYPSRLDRLETQYF. The DNA for the CDR3 is TGTGCCAGCAGTTACCCCTCTAGACTAGACCGGTTGGAGACCCAGTACTTC.

This chain's CDR3 is CATSDARQGNEQFF. Written as DNA, the CDR3 is TGTGCCACCAGTGATGCTAGACAGGGTAATGAGCAGTTCTTC. V is TRBV24-1 and J is TRBJ2-1; 7 nucleotides line up with TRBD1. Germline-derived CDR1 and CDR2 are KGHDR and SFDVKD. V trimming: 3 bases; J trimming: 7 bases; junction bases outside the gene matches: 5. The CDR3 consists of 14 residues.

The count of this clone is one. The chain employs TRBV30 and TRBJ1-5, with a tentative D call TRBD1 (5 bases). With 3 bases removed from V and 0 bases from J, the gap between germline ends came to 9 bases. Per germline, CDR1 GTSNPN and CDR2 SVGIG (reference sequence). The CDR3 covers 14 residues. In DNA form, the CDR3 reads TGTGCCTGGAGGCAGGGAGGTAGCAATCAGCCCCAGCATTTT. As protein: CAWRQGGSNQPQHF.

The genes are TRBV15 and TRBJ2-3; D ambiguous. The germline V and J ends were trimmed by 8 bases and 0 bases, with 12 bases remaining between them. Germline V CDR1 and CDR2: LNHNV, YYDKDF (reference sequence). The CDR3 loop spans 14 amino acids. CDR3 region: CATGAEPSTDTQYF. In DNA form, the CDR3 reads TGTGCCACCGGTGCGGAGCCTAGCACAGATACGCAGTATTTT.

This clone was observed once. The genes are TRBV28 and TRBJ2-4; no firm D call. The V gene lost 3 bases and the J gene lost 9 bases, with 9 bases spanning the gap. The CDR3 runs 12 residues. CDR1 is MDHEN, CDR2 SYDVKM, per germline. As DNA, the CDR3 is TGTGCCAGCAGTTTCCCCGGTGGCATTCAGTACTTC. Its translation is CASSFPGGIQYF. The variable domain in full, completed from reference TRBV28 and TRBJ2-4, reads DVKVTQSSRYLVKRTGEKVFLECVQDMDHENMFWYRQDPGLGLRLIYFSYDVKMKEKGDIPEGYSVSREKKERFSLILESASTNQTSMYLCASSFPGGIQYFGAGTRLSVL.

The J gene is TRBJ2-3, the V gene TRBV6-5, with D possibly being TRBD1 (6 bases). V lost 8 bases and J 0 bases, leaving 9 bases between the germline ends. The germline CDR1 and CDR2 sequences are MNHEY and SVGAGI. This CDR3 contains 13 residues. This chain's CDR3 is CASGGASTDTQYF. DNA for the CDR3: TGTGCCAGCGGGGGCGCTAGCACAGATACGCAGTATTTT.

The genes are TRBV6-2 or TRBV6-3 and TRBJ2-7; perhaps TRBD1 as D (6 bases). CDR1 is MNHEY, CDR2 SVGEGT, per germline. V dropped 2 bases and J dropped 4 bases, with 9 bases sitting between them. This CDR3 region has 13 residues. Written as DNA, the CDR3 is TGTGCCAGCAGTTACGGGGACACGTACGAGCAGTACTTC. Its protein is CASSYGDTYEQYF.